A single sample is the source of the 11 T cell receptor beta chains below, sequenced in a study of CD8 T cells in Susac syndrome. Random hexamers served to reverse transcribe roughly 0.45 to 1 ug RNA. TCRdb independently ran MiXCR on the immunoSEQ multiplex PCR reads; one entry per CDR3 protein. The table lists 400,000 to 550,000 distinct CDR3 sequences, more than 80% of them singletons, with approximately 0.12% in the top ten. Sequencing was carried out using CD8+ T cells from PBMCs. Receptors were obtained from a human donor with multiple sclerosis.

As concerns this clonotype: The junction departs from germline at one end; a sequencing error may be responsible. The chain carries TRBV4-1 and TRBJ1-1; D call uncertain. The CDR3 length is 13 residues. Germline V gives CDR1 MGHRA, CDR2 YSYEKL. The CDR3 sequence: CASSQVRNTEAFF. The CDR3 DNA sequence: TGTGCCAGCAGCCAGGTGAGGAACACTGAAGCTTTCTTT.

The chain combines TRBV6-5 with TRBJ2-2; tentative D call: TRBD1 (6 bases). The length of the CDR3 is 14 residues. The germline V gene encodes CDR1 MNHEY and CDR2 SVGAGI. Trimming took 2 bases from V and 5 from J, leaving 9 bases between them. CDR3 bases: TGTGCCAGCAGTTACAACACAGGGACCGGGGAGCTGTTTTTT. This sequence encodes CASSYNTGTGELFF.

The V gene is TRBV5-1, the J gene TRBJ1-6, with TRBD1 as a possible D gene (6 bases). Per the germline V gene, CDR1 is SGHRS and CDR2 is YFSETQ. This CDR3 spans 13 amino acids. Between the trimmed V and J ends, which lost 1 base and 10 bases, there was a span of 9 bases. CDR3 residues: CASSLRGYSPLHF. CDR3 sequence (DNA): TGCGCCAGCAGCTTGAGGGGGTACTCACCCCTCCACTTT.

The rearrangement uses TRBV28 and TRBJ1-1, with TRBD1 identical over 7 bases. The V and J ends lost 3 bases and 4 bases, in that order; junction bases with no gene match: 5. The CDR3 has 14 amino acids. Germline-derived CDR1 and CDR2 are MDHEN and SYDVKM. This CDR3 reads CASSLLQGSTEAFF. In DNA, the CDR3 is TGTGCCAGCAGTTTGCTACAGGGGTCCACTGAAGCTTTCTTT.

This sequence joins TRBV18 and TRBJ1-1, with 7 bases identical to TRBD1. The CDR3 is 14 residues long. V trimming: 1 base; J trimming: 7 bases; junction bases outside the gene matches: 6. CDR1 and CDR2 (germline): KGHSH, LQKENI. Written as DNA, the CDR3 is TGTGCCAGCTCACCACAAGACAGGGTGATTGAAGCTTTCTTT. Protein sequence: CASSPQDRVIEAFF. Complete variable domain (other parts from reference TRBV18 and TRBJ1-1): NAGVMQNPRHLVRRRGQEARLRCSPMKGHSHVYWYRQLPEEGLKFMVYLQKENIIDESGMPKERFSAEFPKEGPSILRIQQVVRGDSAAYFCASSPQDRVIEAFFGQGTRLTVV.

V and J are TRBV19 and TRBJ1-1, with 9 bases that match TRBD1. This CDR3 is 15 amino acids long. From germline, CDR1 is LNHDA and CDR2 SQIVND (reference sequence). J gave up 1 base and V 10 bases, and 10 bases lay outside the gene matches. CDR3 DNA sequence: TGTGCCACCGTGGACAGGGGCGAGGGGAACACTGAAGCTTTCTTT. This translates into CATVDRGEGNTEAFF. The variable domain in full, completed from reference TRBV19 and TRBJ1-1, reads DGGITQSPKYLFRKEGQNVTLSCEQNLNHDAMYWYRQDPGQGLRLIYYSQIVNDFQKGDIAEGYSVSREKKESFPLTVTSAQKNPTAFYLCATVDRGEGNTEAFFGQGTRLTVV.

Points on this clonotype: The junction does not match germline at one end; this may be a read error. The chain combines TRBV14 with TRBJ2-1, with TRBD2 matching 10 bases. The germline V gene encodes CDR1 SGHDN and CDR2 FVKESK. The CDR3 runs 15 residues. The CDR3 DNA sequence: TGTGCCAGCACCCAACTAGCGGGACTCGACAATGAGCAGTTCTTC. Encoded protein: CASTQLAGLDNEQFF.

The chain is built from TRBV12-3 or TRBV12-4 and TRBJ1-2, with a weak D call TRBD1 (5 bases). This CDR3 comprises 16 residues. The ends were cut back, 4 bases at V and 4 bases at J, with 19 bases in the middle. CDR3 residues: CASSSPTGGALYGYTF. CDR3 sequence (DNA): TGTGCCAGCAGTTCCCCAACTGGAGGGGCCCTCTATGGCTACACCTTC.

A few counts support this clonotype. The gene calls are TRBV30 and TRBJ1-1; D is perhaps TRBD1 (6 bases). The CDR3 covers 12 residues. Trimming took 5 bases from V and 7 from J, leaving 14 bases between them. Germline CDR1 GTSNPN, CDR2 SVGIG (reference sequence). CDR3 in amino acids: CAWGNRALEAFF. CDR3 sequence (DNA): TGTGCCTGGGGGAACAGGGCCCTTGAAGCTTTCTTT. Complete variable domain (other parts from reference TRBV30 and TRBJ1-1): SQTIHQWPATLVQPVGSPLSLECTVEGTSNPNLYWYRQAAGRGLQLLFYSVGIGQISSEVPQNLSASRPQDRQFILSSKKLLLSDSGFYLCAWGNRALEAFFGQGTRLTVV.

CDR3 nucleotides: TGCGCCAGCAGCCTGACAGGGTCGGGGAACACTGAAGCTTTCTTT. Amino acids: CASSLTGSGNTEAFF. The rearrangement uses TRBV4-1 and TRBJ1-1, with 7 bases aligning to TRBD1. V lost 4 bases and J lost 1; bases outside the gene matches: 6. This CDR3 is built from 15 residues. Germline CDR1 and CDR2: MGHRA and YSYEKL.

The chain recombines TRBV20-1 with TRBJ2-1; tentatively, D is TRBD1 (6 bases). From germline, CDR1 is DFQATT and CDR2 SNEGSKA (reference sequence). V dropped 4 bases and J dropped 4 bases, with 14 bases sitting between them. The CDR3 length is 14 residues. The CDR3 coding sequence is TGCAGTGCTAAGGATGGGGGCCTTTACAATGAGCAGTTCTTC. Amino acids: CSAKDGGLYNEQFF.